Reported below is one TCR beta chain. The data were taken from a study of T-cell reconstitution after alpha-beta-depleted transplantation in children. The CDR3 has 15 residues. The junction had 10 bases not matched to a gene; V was cut back by 3 bases and J by 4 bases. The germline CDR1 and CDR2 sequences are DFQATT and SNEGSKA (reference sequence). Unique molecular identifiers were incorporated into the prepared TCRbeta library. TCRdb processed the PCR reads anew with MiXCR; each CDR3 protein has one entry. Here the sample spans more than 200,000 distinct CDR3 sequences, 20% to 30% being singletons. This specimen consisted of PBMCs, mostly from graft donor cells, obtained 360 days after TCRalphabeta/CD19-depleted stem cell transplant. This chain links TRBV20-1 with TRBJ2-5; 8 nucleotides agree with TRBD2. The TCR originated in a female patient aged 2-10 years who had a stem cell transplant for congenital amegakaryocytic thrombocytopenia, so the T cells may come from the graft donor. CDR3 sequence: CSASVSGNEGETQYF. CDR3 bases: TGCAGTGCTAGTGTTAGCGGGAACGAGGGAGAGACCCAGTACTTC.